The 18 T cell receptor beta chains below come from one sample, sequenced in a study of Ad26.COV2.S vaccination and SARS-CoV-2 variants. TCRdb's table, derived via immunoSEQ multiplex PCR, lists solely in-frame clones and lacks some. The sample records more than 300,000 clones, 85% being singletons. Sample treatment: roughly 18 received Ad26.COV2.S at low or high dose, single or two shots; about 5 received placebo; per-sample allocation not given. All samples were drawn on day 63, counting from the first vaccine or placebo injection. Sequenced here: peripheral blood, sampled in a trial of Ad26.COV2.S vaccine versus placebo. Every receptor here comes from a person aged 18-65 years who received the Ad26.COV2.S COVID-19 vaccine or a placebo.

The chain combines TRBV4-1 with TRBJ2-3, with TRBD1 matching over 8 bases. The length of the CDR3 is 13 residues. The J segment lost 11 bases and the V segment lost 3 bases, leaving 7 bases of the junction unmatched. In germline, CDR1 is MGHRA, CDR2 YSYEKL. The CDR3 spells CASSQDRAGEQYF. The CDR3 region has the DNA TGCGCCAGCAGCCAGGACAGGGCGGGCGAGCAGTATTTT.

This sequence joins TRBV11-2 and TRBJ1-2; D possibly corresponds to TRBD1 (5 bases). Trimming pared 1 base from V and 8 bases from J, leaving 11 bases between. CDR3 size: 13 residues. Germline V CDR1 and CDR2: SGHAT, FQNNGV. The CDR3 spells CASSLGQGSGYTF. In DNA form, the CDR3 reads TGTGCCAGCAGCTTAGGGCAGGGCAGCGGCTACACCTTC.

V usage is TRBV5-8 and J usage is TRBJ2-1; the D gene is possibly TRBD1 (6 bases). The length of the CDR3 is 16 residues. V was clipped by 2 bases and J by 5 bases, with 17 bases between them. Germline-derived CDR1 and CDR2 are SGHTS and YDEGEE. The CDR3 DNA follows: TGTGCCAGCAGCTTAGGCCGGACAGCGGTAGACAATGAGCAGTTCTTC. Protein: CASSLGRTAVDNEQFF.

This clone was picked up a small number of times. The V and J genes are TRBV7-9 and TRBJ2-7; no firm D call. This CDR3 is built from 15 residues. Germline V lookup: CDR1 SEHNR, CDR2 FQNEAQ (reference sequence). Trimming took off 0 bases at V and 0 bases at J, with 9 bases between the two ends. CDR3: CASSLASPPSYEQYF. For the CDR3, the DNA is TGTGCCAGCAGCTTAGCTTCGCCACCCTCCTACGAGCAGTACTTC. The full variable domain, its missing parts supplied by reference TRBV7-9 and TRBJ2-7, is DTGVSQNPRHKITKRGQNVTFRCDPISEHNRLYWYRQTLGQGPEFLTYFQNEAQLEKSRLLSDRFSAERPKGSFSTLEIQRTEQGDSAMYLCASSLASPPSYEQYFGPGTRLTVT.

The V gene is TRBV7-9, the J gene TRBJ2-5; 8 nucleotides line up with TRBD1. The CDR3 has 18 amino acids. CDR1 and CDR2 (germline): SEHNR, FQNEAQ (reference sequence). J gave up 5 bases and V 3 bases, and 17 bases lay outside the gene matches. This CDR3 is CASSLRSGGAVFHETQYF. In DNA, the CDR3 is TGTGCCAGCAGCTTGCGGTCAGGGGGCGCGGTGTTTCACGAGACCCAGTACTTC.

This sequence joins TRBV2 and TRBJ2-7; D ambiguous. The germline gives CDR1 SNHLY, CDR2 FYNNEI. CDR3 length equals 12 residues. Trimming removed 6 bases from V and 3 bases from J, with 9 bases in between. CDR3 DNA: TGTGCCAGCAGAGGACGGAGCTACGAGCAGTACTTC. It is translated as CASRGRSYEQYF.

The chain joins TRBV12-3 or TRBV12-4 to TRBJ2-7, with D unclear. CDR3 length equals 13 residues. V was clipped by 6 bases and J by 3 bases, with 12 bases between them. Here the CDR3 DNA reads TGTGCCAGCAGGACGGACCTTGACTACGAGCAGTACTTC. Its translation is CASRTDLDYEQYF.

The CDR3 here is CATRGQPNYGYTF. DNA for the CDR3: TGTGCCACCAGGGGACAGCCTAACTATGGCTACACCTTC. The chain uses TRBV2 and TRBJ1-2, with TRBD1 identical over 7 bases. V lost 10 bases to trimming and J lost 0 bases; unmatched junction nucleotides: 5. The CDR3 is 13 residues long. Germline CDR1 reads SNHLY; CDR2 reads FYNNEI.

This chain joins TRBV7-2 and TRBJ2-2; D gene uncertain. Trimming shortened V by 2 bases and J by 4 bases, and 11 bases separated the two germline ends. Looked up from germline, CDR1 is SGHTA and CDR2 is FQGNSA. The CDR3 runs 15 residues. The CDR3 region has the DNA TGTGCCAGCAGCTTATTTACGGTAGCCACCGGGGAGCTGTTTTTT. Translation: CASSLFTVATGELFF.

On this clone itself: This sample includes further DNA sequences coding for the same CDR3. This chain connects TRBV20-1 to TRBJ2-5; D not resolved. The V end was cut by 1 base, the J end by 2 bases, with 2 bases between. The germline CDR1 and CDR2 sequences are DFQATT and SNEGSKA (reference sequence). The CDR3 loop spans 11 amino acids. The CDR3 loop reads CSARVQETQYF. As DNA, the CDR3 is TGCAGTGCTAGAGTTCAAGAGACCCAGTACTTC.

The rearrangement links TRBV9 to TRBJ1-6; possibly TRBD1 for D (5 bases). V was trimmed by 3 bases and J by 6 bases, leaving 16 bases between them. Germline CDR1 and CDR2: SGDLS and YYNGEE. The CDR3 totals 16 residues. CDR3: CASSGAPDSLNSPLHF. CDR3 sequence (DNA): TGTGCCAGCAGCGGCGCCCCAGACAGCCTTAATTCACCCCTCCACTTT.

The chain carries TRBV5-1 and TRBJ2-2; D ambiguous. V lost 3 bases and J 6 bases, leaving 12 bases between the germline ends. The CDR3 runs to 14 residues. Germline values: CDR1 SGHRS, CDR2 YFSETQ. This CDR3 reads CASSWVPGAGELFF. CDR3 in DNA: TGCGCCAGCAGCTGGGTGCCTGGGGCCGGGGAGCTGTTTTTT.

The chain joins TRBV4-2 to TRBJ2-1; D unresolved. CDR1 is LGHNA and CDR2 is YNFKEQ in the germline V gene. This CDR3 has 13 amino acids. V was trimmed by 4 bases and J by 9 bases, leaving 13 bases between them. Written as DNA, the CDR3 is TGTGCCAGCAGCCCGGGTCCTACAACTGAGCAGTTCTTC. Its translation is CASSPGPTTEQFF.

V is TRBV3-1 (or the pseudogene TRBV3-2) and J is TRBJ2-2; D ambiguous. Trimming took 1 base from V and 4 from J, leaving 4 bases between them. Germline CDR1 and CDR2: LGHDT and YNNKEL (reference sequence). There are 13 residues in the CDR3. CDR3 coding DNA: TGTGCCAGCAGCCAAGTGGGCACCGGGGAGCTGTTTTTT. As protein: CASSQVGTGELFF.

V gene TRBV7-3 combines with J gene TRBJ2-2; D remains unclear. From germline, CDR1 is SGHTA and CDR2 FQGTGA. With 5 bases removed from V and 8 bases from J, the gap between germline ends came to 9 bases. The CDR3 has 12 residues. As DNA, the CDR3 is TGTGCCAGCAGCCCACGGTTAGGGGAGCTGTTTTTT. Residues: CASSPRLGELFF.

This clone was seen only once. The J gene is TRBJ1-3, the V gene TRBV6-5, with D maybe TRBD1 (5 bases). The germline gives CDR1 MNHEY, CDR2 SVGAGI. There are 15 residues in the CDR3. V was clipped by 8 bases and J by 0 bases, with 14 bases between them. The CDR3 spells CASARDGSSGNTIYF. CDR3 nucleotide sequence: TGTGCCAGCGCTCGGGACGGGTCCTCTGGAAACACCATATATTTT.

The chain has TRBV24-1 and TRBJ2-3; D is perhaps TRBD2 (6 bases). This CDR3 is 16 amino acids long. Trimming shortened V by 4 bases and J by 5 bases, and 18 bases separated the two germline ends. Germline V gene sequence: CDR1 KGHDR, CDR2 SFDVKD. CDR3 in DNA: TGTGCCACCAGTGACCCGGGAGAGACGATAGGAGATACGCAGTATTTT. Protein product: CATSDPGETIGDTQYF.

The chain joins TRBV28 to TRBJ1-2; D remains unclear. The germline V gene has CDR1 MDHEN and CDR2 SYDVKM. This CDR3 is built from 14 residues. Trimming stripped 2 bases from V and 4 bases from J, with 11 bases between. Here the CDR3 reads CASSLPRDTYGYTF. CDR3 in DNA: TGTGCCAGCAGTTTACCCCGTGATACCTATGGCTACACCTTC.